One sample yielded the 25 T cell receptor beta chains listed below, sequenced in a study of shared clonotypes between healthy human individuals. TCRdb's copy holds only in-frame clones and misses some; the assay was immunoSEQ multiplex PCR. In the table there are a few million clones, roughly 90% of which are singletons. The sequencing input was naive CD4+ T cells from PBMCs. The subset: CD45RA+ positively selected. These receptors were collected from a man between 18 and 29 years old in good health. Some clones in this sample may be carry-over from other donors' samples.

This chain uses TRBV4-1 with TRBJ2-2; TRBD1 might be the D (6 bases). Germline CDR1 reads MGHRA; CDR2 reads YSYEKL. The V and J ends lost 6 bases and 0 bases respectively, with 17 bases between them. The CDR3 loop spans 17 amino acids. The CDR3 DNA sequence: TGCGCCAGCAGTCAGGCCGCGCCAGGGGCGAACACCGGGGAGCTGTTTTTT. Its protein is CASSQAAPGANTGELFF.

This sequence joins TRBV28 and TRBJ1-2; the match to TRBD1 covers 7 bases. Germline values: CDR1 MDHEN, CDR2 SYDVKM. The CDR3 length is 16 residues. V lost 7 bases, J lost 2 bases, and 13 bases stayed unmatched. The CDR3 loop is CASTALRGPLNYGYTF. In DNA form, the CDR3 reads TGTGCCAGCACAGCGTTGAGGGGGCCCTTAAACTATGGCTACACCTTC.

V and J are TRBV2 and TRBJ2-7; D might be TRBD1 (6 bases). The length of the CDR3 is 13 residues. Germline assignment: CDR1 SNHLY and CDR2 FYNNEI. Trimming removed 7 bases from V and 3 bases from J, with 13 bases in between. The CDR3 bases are TGTGCCAGCACTTACCCGGACAGCTACGAGCAGTACTTC. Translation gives CASTYPDSYEQYF. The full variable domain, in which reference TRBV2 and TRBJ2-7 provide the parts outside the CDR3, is EPEVTQTPSHQVTQMGQEVILRCVPISNHLYFYWYRQILGQKVEFLVSFYNNEISEKSEIFDDQFSVERPDGSNFTLKIRSTKLEDSAMYFCASTYPDSYEQYFGPGTRLTVT.

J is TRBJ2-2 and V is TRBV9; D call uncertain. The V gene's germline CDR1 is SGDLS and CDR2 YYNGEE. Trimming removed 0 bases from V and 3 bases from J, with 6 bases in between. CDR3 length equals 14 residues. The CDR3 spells CASSVESYTGELFF. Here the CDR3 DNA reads TGTGCCAGCAGCGTAGAGTCCTACACCGGGGAGCTGTTTTTT.

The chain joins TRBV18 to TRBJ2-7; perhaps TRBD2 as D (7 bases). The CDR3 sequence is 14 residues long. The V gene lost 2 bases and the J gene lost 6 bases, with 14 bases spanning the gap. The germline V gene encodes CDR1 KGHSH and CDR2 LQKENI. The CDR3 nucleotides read TGTGCCAGCTCACCAGCGGGGGCAGTAGGCGAGCAGTACTTC. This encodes CASSPAGAVGEQYF.

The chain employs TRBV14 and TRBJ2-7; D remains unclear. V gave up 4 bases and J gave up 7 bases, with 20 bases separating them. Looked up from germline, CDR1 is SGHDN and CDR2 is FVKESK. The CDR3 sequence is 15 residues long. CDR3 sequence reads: CASSPQLGFAGEQYF. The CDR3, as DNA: TGTGCCAGCAGCCCACAGCTCGGGTTCGCCGGGGAGCAGTACTTC.

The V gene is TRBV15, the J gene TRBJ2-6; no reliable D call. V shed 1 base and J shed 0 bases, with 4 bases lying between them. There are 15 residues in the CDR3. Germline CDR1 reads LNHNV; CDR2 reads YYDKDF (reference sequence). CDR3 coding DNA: TGTGCCACCAGCAGAGGACCCTCTGGGGCCAACGTCCTGACTTTC. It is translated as CATSRGPSGANVLTF. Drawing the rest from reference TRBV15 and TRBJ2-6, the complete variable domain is DAMVIQNPRYQVTQFGKPVTLSCSQTLNHNVMYWYQQKSSQAPKLLFHYYDKDFNNEADTPDNFQSRRPNTSFCFLDIRSPGLGDTAMYLCATSRGPSGANVLTFGAGSRLTVL.

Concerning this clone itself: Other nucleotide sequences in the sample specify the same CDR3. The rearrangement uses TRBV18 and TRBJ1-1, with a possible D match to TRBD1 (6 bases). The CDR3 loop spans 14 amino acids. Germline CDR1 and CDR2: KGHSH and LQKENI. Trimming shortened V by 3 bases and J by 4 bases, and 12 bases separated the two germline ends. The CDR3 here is CASSPGGGGTEAFF. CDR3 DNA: TGTGCCAGCTCACCGGGGGGGGGCGGCACTGAAGCTTTCTTT.

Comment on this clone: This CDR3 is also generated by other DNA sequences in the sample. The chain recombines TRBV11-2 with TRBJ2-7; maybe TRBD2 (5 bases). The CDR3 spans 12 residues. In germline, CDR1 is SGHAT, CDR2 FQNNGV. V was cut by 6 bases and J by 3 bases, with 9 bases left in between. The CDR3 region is CASSRSGYEQYF. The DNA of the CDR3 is TGTGCCAGCAGTCGGAGCGGCTACGAGCAGTACTTC. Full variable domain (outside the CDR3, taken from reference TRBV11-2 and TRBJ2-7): EAGVAQSPRYKIIEKRQSVAFWCNPISGHATLYWYQQILGQGPKLLIQFQNNGVVDDSQLPKDRFSAERLKGVDSTLKIQPAKLEDSAVYLCASSRSGYEQYFGPGTRLTVT.

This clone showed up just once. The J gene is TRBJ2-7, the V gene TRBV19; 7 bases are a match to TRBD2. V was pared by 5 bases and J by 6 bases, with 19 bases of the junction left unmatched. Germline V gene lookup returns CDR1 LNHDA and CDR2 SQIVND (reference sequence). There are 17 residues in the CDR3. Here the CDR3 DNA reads TGTGCCAGTAGTTCAACCTTGTCTAGCGGTATCGAAGTCGAGCAGTACTTC. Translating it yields CASSSTLSSGIEVEQYF.

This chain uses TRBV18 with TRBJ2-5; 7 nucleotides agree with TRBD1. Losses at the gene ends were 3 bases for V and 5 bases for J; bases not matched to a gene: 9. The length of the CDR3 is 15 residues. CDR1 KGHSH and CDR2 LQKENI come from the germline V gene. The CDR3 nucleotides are TGTGCCAGCTCACCTCGGGCGAGGGGGCAGGAGACCCAGTACTTC. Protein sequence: CASSPRARGQETQYF.

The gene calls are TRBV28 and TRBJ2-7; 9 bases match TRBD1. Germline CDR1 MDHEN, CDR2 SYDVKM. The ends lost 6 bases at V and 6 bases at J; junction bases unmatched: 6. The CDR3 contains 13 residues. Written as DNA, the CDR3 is TGTGCCAGCAGCTCCACAGGGGGCAGCGAGCAGTACTTC. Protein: CASSSTGGSEQYF.

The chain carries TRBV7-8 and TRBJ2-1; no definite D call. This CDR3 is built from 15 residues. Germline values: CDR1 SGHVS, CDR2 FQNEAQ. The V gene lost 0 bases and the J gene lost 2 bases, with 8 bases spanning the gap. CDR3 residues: CASSLARTPYNEQFF. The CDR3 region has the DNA TGTGCCAGCAGCTTAGCTAGAACCCCCTACAATGAGCAGTTCTTC.

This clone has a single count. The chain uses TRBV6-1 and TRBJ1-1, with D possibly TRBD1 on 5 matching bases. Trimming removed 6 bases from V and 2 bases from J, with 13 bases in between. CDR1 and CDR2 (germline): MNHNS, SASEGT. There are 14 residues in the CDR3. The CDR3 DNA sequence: TGTGCCAGCAGGGACGATGGGGGTAACACTGAAGCTTTCTTT. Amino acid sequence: CASRDDGGNTEAFF.

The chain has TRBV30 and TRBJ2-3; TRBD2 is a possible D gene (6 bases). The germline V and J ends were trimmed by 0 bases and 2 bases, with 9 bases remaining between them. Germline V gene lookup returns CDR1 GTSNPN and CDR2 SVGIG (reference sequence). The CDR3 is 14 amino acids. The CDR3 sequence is CAWSVGGTTDTQYF. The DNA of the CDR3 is TGTGCCTGGAGTGTCGGCGGGACCACAGATACGCAGTATTTT.

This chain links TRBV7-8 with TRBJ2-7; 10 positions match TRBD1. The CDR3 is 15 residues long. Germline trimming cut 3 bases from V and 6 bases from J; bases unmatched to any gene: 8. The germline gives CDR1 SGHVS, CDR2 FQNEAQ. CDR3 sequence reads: CASSFRDRGRLEQYF. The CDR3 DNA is TGTGCCAGCAGCTTCCGGGACAGGGGACGCCTCGAGCAGTACTTC.

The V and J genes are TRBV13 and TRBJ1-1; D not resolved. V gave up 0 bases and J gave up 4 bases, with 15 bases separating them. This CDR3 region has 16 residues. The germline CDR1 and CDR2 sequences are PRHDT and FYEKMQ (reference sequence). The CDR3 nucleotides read TGTGCCAGCAGCTTAGGCCCGACCGCCGTAGGCACTGAAGCTTTCTTT. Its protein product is CASSLGPTAVGTEAFF.

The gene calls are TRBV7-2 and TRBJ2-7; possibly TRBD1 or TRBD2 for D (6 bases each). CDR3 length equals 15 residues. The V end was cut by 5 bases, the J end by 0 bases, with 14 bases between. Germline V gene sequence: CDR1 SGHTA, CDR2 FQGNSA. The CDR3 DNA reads TGTGCCAGCAGCCCGGGGGCGCGAAGCTCCTACGAGCAGTACTTC. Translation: CASSPGARSSYEQYF.

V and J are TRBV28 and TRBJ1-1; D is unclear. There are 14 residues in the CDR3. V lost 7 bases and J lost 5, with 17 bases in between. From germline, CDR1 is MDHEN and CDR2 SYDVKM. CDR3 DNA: TGTGCCAGCACCCCCGGGCAGACGGGGACTGAAGCTTTCTTT. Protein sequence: CASTPGQTGTEAFF.

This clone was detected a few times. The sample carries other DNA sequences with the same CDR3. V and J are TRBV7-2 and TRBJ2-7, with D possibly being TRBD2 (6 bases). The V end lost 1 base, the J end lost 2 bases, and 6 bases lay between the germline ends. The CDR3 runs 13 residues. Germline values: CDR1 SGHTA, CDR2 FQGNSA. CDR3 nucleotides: TGTGCCAGCAGCTTAGGCGGGACCTACGAGCAGTACTTC. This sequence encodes CASSLGGTYEQYF.

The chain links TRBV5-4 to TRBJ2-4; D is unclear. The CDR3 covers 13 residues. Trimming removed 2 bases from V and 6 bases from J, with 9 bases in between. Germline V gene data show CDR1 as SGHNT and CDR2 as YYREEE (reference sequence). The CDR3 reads CASSFDVRNIQYF. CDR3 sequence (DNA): TGTGCCAGCAGCTTTGACGTTCGAAACATTCAGTACTTC.

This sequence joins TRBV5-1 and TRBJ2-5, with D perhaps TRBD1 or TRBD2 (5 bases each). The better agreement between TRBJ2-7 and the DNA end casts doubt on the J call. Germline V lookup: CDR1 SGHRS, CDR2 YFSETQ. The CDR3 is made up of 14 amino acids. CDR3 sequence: CASSLGGKRNEQYF. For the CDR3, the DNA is TGCGCCAGCAGCTTGGGGGGCAAGCGGAACGAGCAGTACTTC.

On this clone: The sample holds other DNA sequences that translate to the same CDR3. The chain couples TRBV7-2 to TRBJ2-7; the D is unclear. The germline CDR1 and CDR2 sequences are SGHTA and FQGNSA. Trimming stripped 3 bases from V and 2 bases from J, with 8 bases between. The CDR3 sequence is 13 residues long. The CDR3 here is CASSFGQTYEQYF. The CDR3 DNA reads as TGTGCCAGCAGCTTCGGGCAGACCTACGAGCAGTACTTC.

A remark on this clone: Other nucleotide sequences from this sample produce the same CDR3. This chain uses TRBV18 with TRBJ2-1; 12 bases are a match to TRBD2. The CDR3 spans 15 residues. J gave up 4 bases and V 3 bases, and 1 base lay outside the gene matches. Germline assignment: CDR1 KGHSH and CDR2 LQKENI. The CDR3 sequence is CASSPGTSGYNEQFF. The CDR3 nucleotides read TGTGCCAGCTCACCCGGGACTAGCGGGTACAATGAGCAGTTCTTC.

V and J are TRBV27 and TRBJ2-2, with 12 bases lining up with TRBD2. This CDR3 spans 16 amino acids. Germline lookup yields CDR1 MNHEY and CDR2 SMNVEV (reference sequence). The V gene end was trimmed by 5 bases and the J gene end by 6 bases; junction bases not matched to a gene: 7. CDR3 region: CASSPLAGGASGELFF. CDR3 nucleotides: TGTGCCAGCAGTCCCCTAGCGGGAGGGGCCTCCGGGGAGCTGTTTTTT.